This is a list of T cell receptor beta chains from one sample in a study of blood T cell repertoires in COVID-19. TCRdb's table, derived via immunoSEQ multiplex PCR, lists solely in-frame clones and lacks some. The table records 350,000 to 400,000 clones, approximately 89% of them present only once. Specimen: PBMCs or T cells enriched from blood (not recorded which). These receptors were collected from a man in his forties in a cohort exposed to, infected with or recovered from COVID-19 (not recorded which). Each CDR3 is given with its conserved first and last residue. The order of the fields is clone size, V gene, J gene, D gene, CDR3 protein, CDR3 DNA. The D gene is left open where the match is weak. Size is stated for part of the rows, as once, few or many counts, or as a class when the clone is expanded.

size: -; V: TRBV7-2; J: TRBJ2-7; D: -; CDR3: CASSRTIHYEQYF; DNA: TGTGCCAGCAGCCGAACAATTCACTACGAGCAGTACTTC
size: -; V: TRBV3-1/TRBV3-2; J: TRBJ1-3; D: -; CDR3: CASSRSGIGNTIYF; DNA: TGTGCCAGCAGCCGATCAGGGATTGGAAACACCATATATTTT
size: -; V: TRBV18; J: TRBJ2-2; D: -; CDR3: CASSPQKGQLNTGELFF; DNA: TGTGCCAGCTCTCCCCAAAAAGGACAACTGAACACCGGGGAGCTGTTTTTT
size: -; V: TRBV10-3; J: TRBJ2-1; D: -; CDR3: CAISVLSGSALEQFF; DNA: TGTGCCATCAGTGTGTTGAGCGGATCAGCCCTTGAGCAGTTCTTC
size: -; V: TRBV7-9; J: TRBJ2-1; D: TRBD1; CDR3: CASSRDSSSYNEQFF; DNA: TGTGCCAGCAGTCGGGACAGCAGCTCCTACAATGAGCAGTTCTTC
size: -; V: TRBV4-1; J: TRBJ2-1; D: TRBD2; CDR3: CASRLARGTSGRNEQFF; DNA: TGCGCCAGCCGGCTGGCACGGGGGACTAGCGGGAGAAATGAGCAGTTCTTC
size: -; V: TRBV7-9; J: TRBJ1-4; D: TRBD1; CDR3: CASSFRGINEKLFF; DNA: TGTGCCAGCAGTTTCAGGGGGATCAATGAAAAACTGTTTTTT
size: -; V: TRBV11-2; J: TRBJ1-3; D: TRBD1; CDR3: CASSGDSGNTIYF; DNA: TGTGCCAGCAGTGGGGACAGTGGAAACACCATATATTTT
size: -; V: TRBV14; J: TRBJ2-3; D: TRBD2; CDR3: CASSQEGRQKNGSGSSVADTQYF; DNA: TGTGCCAGCAGCCAAGAGGGACGGCAAAAAAATGGTAGCGGGAGTTCAGTAGCAGATACGCAGTATTTT
size: -; V: TRBV2; J: TRBJ2-1; D: TRBD2; CDR3: CASSEASGGTSREQFF; DNA: TGTGCCAGCAGTGAGGCGAGCGGGGGGACTTCAAGGGAGCAGTTCTTC
size: -; V: TRBV25-1; J: TRBJ2-4; D: -; CDR3: CASSDGGNKNIQYF; DNA: TGTGCCAGCAGTGATGGGGGGAACAAAAACATTCAGTACTTC
size: once; V: TRBV5-5; J: TRBJ1-1; D: -; CDR3: CASVRERGTEAFF; DNA: TGTGCCAGCGTCAGGGAAAGGGGGACTGAAGCTTTCTTT
size: -; V: TRBV14; J: TRBJ2-1; D: TRBD2; CDR3: CASSQDLAGWGEQFF; DNA: TGTGCCAGCAGCCAAGATCTAGCGGGGTGGGGTGAGCAGTTCTTC
size: -; V: TRBV5-1; J: TRBJ2-3; D: TRBD1; CDR3: CASRQGALSDTQYF; DNA: TGCGCCAGCAGACAGGGGGCACTTTCAGATACGCAGTATTTT
size: -; V: TRBV11-3; J: TRBJ2-1; D: -; CDR3: CASSRGTLSEQFF; DNA: TGTGCCAGCAGCCGGGGGACTTTGTCTGAGCAGTTCTTC
size: -; V: TRBV15; J: TRBJ2-3; D: -; CDR3: CATSILAGDTQYF; DNA: TGTGCCACCAGCATCCTAGCCGGAGATACGCAGTATTTT
size: once; V: TRBV7-3; J: TRBJ2-7; D: -; CDR3: CASSLTSLGEQYF; DNA: TGTGCCAGCAGCTTAACCTCACTAGGCGAGCAGTACTTC
size: -; V: TRBV30; J: TRBJ2-7; D: TRBD2; CDR3: CAWSVIGGNEQYF; DNA: TGTGCCTGGAGTGTAATCGGGGGGAACGAGCAGTACTTC
size: -; V: TRBV30; J: TRBJ2-3; D: TRBD2; CDR3: CAWSVGRTSGSRTDTQYF; DNA: TGTGCCTGGAGTGTAGGGCGGACTAGCGGGAGTCGAACAGATACGCAGTATTTT
size: -; V: TRBV29-1; J: TRBJ1-2; D: TRBD1; CDR3: CSAATGPLGYTF; DNA: TGCAGCGCCGCGACAGGGCCCCTTGGCTACACCTTC
size: -; V: TRBV30; J: TRBJ1-1; D: TRBD1; CDR3: CACQQGAGYTEAFF; DNA: TGTGCCTGCCAGCAGGGGGCCGGGTACACTGAAGCTTTCTTT
size: -; V: TRBV15; J: TRBJ1-2; D: TRBD1; CDR3: CATRKTGANYGYTF; DNA: TGTGCCACCAGAAAGACAGGGGCTAACTATGGCTACACCTTC
size: -; V: TRBV7-3; J: TRBJ1-2; D: -; CDR3: CASSLSGVYGYTF; DNA: TGTGCCAGCAGCTTATCCGGGGTTTATGGCTACACCTTC
size: once; V: TRBV9; J: TRBJ2-1; D: -; CDR3: CASSAGLINYNEQFF; DNA: TGTGCCAGCAGCGCCGGACTAATAAATTACAATGAGCAGTTCTTC
size: -; V: TRBV2; J: TRBJ1-4; D: -; CDR3: CASRGHTTNEKLFF; DNA: TGTGCCAGCAGGGGGCACACAACTAATGAAAAACTGTTTTTT
size: -; V: TRBV10-2; J: TRBJ2-1; D: -; CDR3: CASSEVWRKKYNEQFF; DNA: TGCGCCAGCAGTGAAGTTTGGCGGAAGAAGTACAATGAGCAGTTCTTC
size: -; V: TRBV5-1; J: TRBJ2-7; D: -; CDR3: CASSLQGSPYEQYF; DNA: TGCGCCAGCAGCCTACAGGGTTCCCCCTACGAGCAGTACTTC
size: -; V: TRBV18; J: TRBJ2-2; D: TRBD2; CDR3: CASSPPGLAGGNTGELFF; DNA: TGTGCCAGCTCACCACCGGGACTAGCGGGAGGAAACACCGGGGAGCTGTTTTTT
size: -; V: TRBV6-5; J: TRBJ1-2; D: TRBD1; CDR3: CASSPTGGGYTF; DNA: TGTGCCAGCAGTCCGACAGGGGGCGGCTACACCTTC
size: -; V: TRBV6-1; J: TRBJ1-5; D: TRBD1; CDR3: CASSEGQGREVGQPQHF; DNA: TGTGCCAGCAGTGAGGGACAGGGGAGAGAGGTTGGTCAGCCCCAGCATTTT
size: -; V: TRBV12-5; J: TRBJ2-5; D: -; CDR3: CASGLWRGNTQETQYF; DNA: TGTGCTAGTGGTTTGTGGCGGGGAAACACTCAAGAGACCCAGTACTTC
size: -; V: TRBV15; J: TRBJ2-7; D: TRBD2; CDR3: CATSSPGSGSTSYEQYF; DNA: TGTGCCACCAGCAGCCCCGGGAGCGGGAGTACGTCCTACGAGCAGTACTTC
size: -; V: TRBV18; J: TRBJ1-2; D: TRBD1; CDR3: CASSGDRDYGYTF; DNA: TGTGCCAGCTCAGGGGACAGGGATTATGGCTACACCTTC
size: -; V: TRBV4-1; J: TRBJ2-1; D: TRBD2; CDR3: CASSHPGTSGMAGEQFF; DNA: TGCGCCAGCAGCCATCCCGGGACTAGCGGGATGGCTGGTGAGCAGTTCTTC
size: -; V: TRBV5-1; J: TRBJ2-5; D: TRBD2; CDR3: CASSLGFSGRGEETQYF; DNA: TGCGCCAGCAGCTTGGGTTTTAGCGGGAGAGGGGAAGAGACCCAGTACTTC
size: -; V: TRBV7-3; J: TRBJ2-1; D: TRBD2; CDR3: CASSFSSGGYNEQFF; DNA: TGTGCCAGCAGCTTTTCTAGCGGAGGTTACAATGAGCAGTTCTTC
size: -; V: TRBV18; J: TRBJ1-4; D: TRBD1; CDR3: CASSPSTTGVTNEKLFF; DNA: TGTGCCAGCTCACCATCAACAACAGGGGTGACTAATGAAAAACTGTTTTTT
size: -; V: TRBV30; J: TRBJ2-7; D: -; CDR3: CAWSVKLEQYF; DNA: TGTGCCTGGAGTGTGAAGCTCGAGCAGTACTTC
size: -; V: TRBV18; J: TRBJ2-1; D: -; CDR3: CASSPAGNEQFF; DNA: TGTGCCAGCTCACCGGCGGGAAATGAGCAGTTCTTC
size: once; V: TRBV19; J: TRBJ2-2; D: -; CDR3: CASSRAGGTGELFF; DNA: TGTGCCAGTAGTCGGGCCGGGGGCACCGGGGAGCTGTTTTTT
size: -; V: TRBV6-1; J: TRBJ2-2; D: TRBD2; CDR3: CASSGGLAELGTGELFF; DNA: TGTGCCAGCAGTGGGGGACTAGCGGAGTTAGGAACTGGGGAGCTGTTTTTT
size: -; V: TRBV7-9; J: TRBJ1-1; D: -; CDR3: CASSRAGNTEAFF; DNA: TGTGCCAGCAGCCGAGCGGGGAACACTGAAGCTTTCTTT
size: once; V: TRBV28; J: TRBJ2-3; D: TRBD2; CDR3: CASSFRGSGRGDTQYF; DNA: TGTGCCAGCAGTTTCAGGGGTAGCGGGAGAGGAGATACGCAGTATTTT
size: once; V: TRBV9; J: TRBJ2-1; D: TRBD1; CDR3: CASSGDRVSYNEQFF; DNA: TGTGCCAGCAGCGGTGACAGGGTCTCCTACAATGAGCAGTTCTTC
size: -; V: TRBV6-4; J: TRBJ2-2; D: -; CDR3: CASSEFLRPGTGELFF; DNA: TGTGCCAGCAGTGAGTTTCTGAGGCCAGGGACCGGGGAGCTGTTTTTT
size: -; V: TRBV5-1; J: TRBJ2-5; D: TRBD1; CDR3: CASSISGTGEETQYF; DNA: TGCGCCAGCAGCATCTCCGGGACAGGGGAGGAGACCCAGTACTTC
size: once; V: TRBV19; J: TRBJ2-3; D: -; CDR3: CASSSRAGLGTDTQYF; DNA: TGTGCCAGTAGTAGTCGGGCGGGACTGGGGACAGATACGCAGTATTTT
size: -; V: TRBV11-2; J: TRBJ2-3; D: -; CDR3: CASSTGYTDTQYF; DNA: TGTGCCAGCAGCACGGGTTACACAGATACGCAGTATTTT